Listed below are T cell receptor beta chains from one sample, sequenced in a study of CD8+ T cells in alopecia areata. Measured with immunoSEQ multiplex PCR; TCRdb has only the in-frame clones, and not every one. This table holds around 250,000 clones, roughly two thirds found once. Sequences were derived from CD4+ T cells sorted from blood, sampled at week 0. These receptors were collected from a human donor with alopecia areata. Both conserved end residues are part of each CDR3. Fields, in order: J gene, clone size, V gene, D gene, CDR3 protein, CDR3 DNA. A D gene is named only where the DNA matches it firmly. Where a row states a size, it is once, few, many or the class of an expanded clone; other rows omit it.

J gene: TRBJ1-1
clone size: -
V gene: TRBV18
D gene: TRBD1
CDR3 protein: CASSPLGQGSNTEAFF
CDR3 DNA: TGTGCCAGCTCACCCCTGGGACAGGGATCGAACACTGAAGCTTTCTTT

J gene: TRBJ2-2
clone size: once
V gene: TRBV7-3
D gene: TRBD1
CDR3 protein: CASSSDRGLNTGELFF
CDR3 DNA: TGTGCCAGCAGCTCGGACAGGGGGCTGAACACCGGGGAGCTGTTTTTT

J gene: TRBJ1-5
clone size: -
V gene: TRBV30
D gene: -
CDR3 protein: CAWSVPVGVNQPQHF
CDR3 DNA: TGTGCCTGGAGTGTCCCAGTAGGGGTCAATCAGCCCCAGCATTTT

J gene: TRBJ2-7
clone size: -
V gene: TRBV5-4
D gene: TRBD2
CDR3 protein: CASSLLAGSYEQYF
CDR3 DNA: TGTGCCAGCAGCTTGCTAGCGGGGTCCTACGAGCAGTACTTC

J gene: TRBJ2-5
clone size: -
V gene: TRBV21-1
D gene: -
CDR3 protein: CASGIGKETQYF
CDR3 DNA: TGTGCCAGTGGGATCGGGAAAGAGACCCAGTACTTC

J gene: TRBJ1-1
clone size: -
V gene: TRBV5-6
D gene: -
CDR3 protein: CASSLVGSMNTEAFF
CDR3 DNA: TGTGCCAGCAGCTTGGTGGGTAGCATGAACACTGAAGCTTTCTTT

J gene: TRBJ1-4
clone size: -
V gene: TRBV5-1
D gene: -
CDR3 protein: CASSQGLNEKLFF
CDR3 DNA: TGCGCCAGCAGCCAGGGACTGAATGAAAAACTGTTTTTT

J gene: TRBJ1-6
clone size: -
V gene: TRBV2
D gene: -
CDR3 protein: CASSEKSSYNSPLHF
CDR3 DNA: TGTGCCAGCAGTGAAAAGAGCTCCTATAATTCACCCCTCCACTTT

J gene: TRBJ2-1
clone size: few
V gene: TRBV10-3
D gene: TRBD2
CDR3 protein: CAISEPPGGSRDEQFF
CDR3 DNA: TGTGCCATCAGTGAGCCCCCCGGGGGGTCGAGGGATGAGCAGTTCTTC

J gene: TRBJ2-1
clone size: once
V gene: TRBV30
D gene: TRBD2
CDR3 protein: CAWSGTRTSGALRREQFF
CDR3 DNA: TGTGCCTGGAGTGGAACCAGGACTAGCGGGGCCTTGAGGCGGGAGCAGTTCTTC

J gene: TRBJ1-4
clone size: -
V gene: TRBV29-1
D gene: -
CDR3 protein: CSVEEGKTTNEKLFF
CDR3 DNA: TGCAGCGTTGAGGAAGGGAAGACAACTAATGAAAAACTGTTTTTT

J gene: TRBJ2-2
clone size: few
V gene: TRBV2
D gene: TRBD1
CDR3 protein: CASGTGGTGELFF
CDR3 DNA: TGTGCCAGTGGGACAGGCGGCACCGGGGAGCTGTTTTTT

J gene: TRBJ2-7
clone size: -
V gene: TRBV18
D gene: TRBD1
CDR3 protein: CASSPGQGQYF
CDR3 DNA: TGTGCCAGCTCCCCCGGACAGGGGCAGTACTTC

J gene: TRBJ2-7
clone size: -
V gene: TRBV29-1
D gene: TRBD1
CDR3 protein: CSVDIGTGGNEQYF
CDR3 DNA: TGCAGCGTTGATATAGGGACAGGGGGTAACGAGCAGTACTTC

J gene: TRBJ2-3
clone size: -
V gene: TRBV4-3
D gene: -
CDR3 protein: CASSQGPLEDTQYF
CDR3 DNA: TGCGCCAGCAGCCAAGGTCCCTTAGAGGATACGCAGTATTTT

J gene: TRBJ2-7
clone size: -
V gene: TRBV4-3
D gene: -
CDR3 protein: CASARTQLSYEQYF
CDR3 DNA: TGCGCCAGCGCTCGGACCCAACTCTCCTACGAGCAGTACTTC

J gene: TRBJ2-4
clone size: -
V gene: TRBV5-1
D gene: -
CDR3 protein: CASSLYKGESFLAKNIQYF
CDR3 DNA: TGCGCCAGCAGCTTGTACAAGGGCGAGTCGTTCCTAGCCAAAAACATTCAGTACTTC

J gene: TRBJ2-7
clone size: few
V gene: TRBV18
D gene: TRBD2
CDR3 protein: CASSPGLAGDYEQYF
CDR3 DNA: TGTGCCAGCTCACCGGGACTAGCGGGGGACTACGAGCAGTACTTC

J gene: TRBJ2-3
clone size: -
V gene: TRBV30
D gene: -
CDR3 protein: CAWRATPQDTQYF
CDR3 DNA: TGTGCCTGGAGGGCGACTCCACAAGATACGCAGTATTTT

J gene: TRBJ1-1
clone size: few
V gene: TRBV5-6
D gene: -
CDR3 protein: CASSSRVNTEAFF
CDR3 DNA: TGTGCCAGCAGCTCAAGGGTGAACACTGAAGCTTTCTTT

J gene: TRBJ2-5
clone size: -
V gene: TRBV7-2
D gene: -
CDR3 protein: CASTRFGGAPTQYF
CDR3 DNA: TGTGCCAGCACTCGGTTCGGCGGGGCCCCGACCCAGTACTTC

J gene: TRBJ2-1
clone size: few
V gene: TRBV7-2
D gene: TRBD1
CDR3 protein: CASSLGGQGFDEQFF
CDR3 DNA: TGTGCCAGCAGCTTAGGGGGACAGGGTTTCGATGAGCAGTTCTTC

J gene: TRBJ2-4
clone size: -
V gene: TRBV6-5
D gene: -
CDR3 protein: CATLMGGIQYF
CDR3 DNA: TGTGCCACCTTAATGGGCGGGATTCAGTACTTC

J gene: TRBJ2-3
clone size: once
V gene: TRBV29-1
D gene: TRBD1
CDR3 protein: CSSRTGASTDTQYF
CDR3 DNA: TGCAGCTCCCGGACAGGGGCTAGCACAGATACGCAGTATTTT

J gene: TRBJ1-6
clone size: -
V gene: TRBV25-1
D gene: -
CDR3 protein: CASSPELTSPLHF
CDR3 DNA: TGTGCCAGCAGCCCTGAGTTGACTTCACCCCTCCACTTT

J gene: TRBJ1-1
clone size: -
V gene: TRBV7-9
D gene: -
CDR3 protein: CASSLGAGNTEAFF
CDR3 DNA: TGTGCCAGCAGCTTAGGGGCAGGGAACACTGAAGCTTTCTTT

J gene: TRBJ2-5
clone size: -
V gene: TRBV2
D gene: -
CDR3 protein: CASSVLYQETQYF
CDR3 DNA: TGTGCCAGCTCAGTTTTGTACCAAGAGACCCAGTACTTC

J gene: TRBJ2-7
clone size: few
V gene: TRBV27
D gene: TRBD1
CDR3 protein: CASSLFGTVTYEQYF
CDR3 DNA: TGTGCCAGCAGTTTATTCGGGACAGTGACCTACGAGCAGTACTTC

J gene: TRBJ1-2
clone size: -
V gene: TRBV9
D gene: -
CDR3 protein: CASSLMGGYGYTF
CDR3 DNA: TGTGCCAGCAGTCTAATGGGAGGGTATGGCTACACCTTC

J gene: TRBJ1-6
clone size: -
V gene: TRBV9
D gene: TRBD1
CDR3 protein: CASSVSPGGGSPLHF
CDR3 DNA: TGTGCCAGCAGCGTCTCTCCAGGGGGGGGTTCACCCCTCCACTTT

J gene: TRBJ1-4
clone size: -
V gene: TRBV29-1
D gene: -
CDR3 protein: CSVGAGEKLFF
CDR3 DNA: TGCAGCGTTGGAGCGGGGGAAAAACTGTTTTTT

J gene: TRBJ2-1
clone size: -
V gene: TRBV9
D gene: TRBD2
CDR3 protein: CASSTQGTSAVNEQFF
CDR3 DNA: TGTGCCAGCAGCACCCAAGGGACTAGCGCTGTGAATGAGCAGTTCTTC

J gene: TRBJ2-3
clone size: -
V gene: TRBV6-5
D gene: -
CDR3 protein: CASSYGNTQYF
CDR3 DNA: TGTGCCAGCAGTTACGGAAATACGCAGTATTTT

J gene: TRBJ2-7
clone size: -
V gene: TRBV29-1
D gene: -
CDR3 protein: CSVEIRLEQYF
CDR3 DNA: TGCAGCGTTGAAATAAGGCTCGAGCAGTACTTC

J gene: TRBJ2-1
clone size: -
V gene: TRBV7-7
D gene: -
CDR3 protein: CASSAGQSSYNEQFF
CDR3 DNA: TGTGCTAGCAGCGCCGGACAGAGCTCCTACAATGAGCAGTTCTTC

J gene: TRBJ1-4
clone size: once
V gene: TRBV15
D gene: -
CDR3 protein: CATSPRVTNEKLFF
CDR3 DNA: TGTGCCACCAGCCCCCGGGTTACAAATGAAAAACTGTTTTTT

J gene: TRBJ2-1
clone size: -
V gene: TRBV30
D gene: -
CDR3 protein: CAWSVQWNEQFF
CDR3 DNA: TGTGCCTGGAGTGTACAGTGGAATGAGCAGTTCTTC

J gene: TRBJ2-5
clone size: -
V gene: TRBV25-1
D gene: -
CDR3 protein: CASSDNTQDQETQYF
CDR3 DNA: TGTGCCAGCAGTGACAACACACAAGACCAAGAGACCCAGTACTTC

J gene: TRBJ2-6
clone size: -
V gene: TRBV11-1
D gene: -
CDR3 protein: CASSLSERSSGANVLTF
CDR3 DNA: TGTGCCAGCAGCCTTTCAGAGCGGAGCTCTGGGGCCAACGTCCTGACTTTC

J gene: TRBJ2-3
clone size: -
V gene: TRBV6-1
D gene: -
CDR3 protein: CASTPGLRTDTQYF
CDR3 DNA: TGTGCCAGCACTCCAGGACTTCGCACAGATACGCAGTATTTT

J gene: TRBJ2-1
clone size: -
V gene: TRBV30
D gene: -
CDR3 protein: CAWSRGQGYRDEQFF
CDR3 DNA: TGTGCCTGGAGCCGAGGGCAGGGCTACCGCGATGAGCAGTTCTTC

J gene: TRBJ1-1
clone size: -
V gene: TRBV6-5
D gene: -
CDR3 protein: CASITPSNTEAFF
CDR3 DNA: TGTGCCAGCATTACCCCCTCGAACACTGAAGCTTTCTTT

J gene: TRBJ2-3
clone size: -
V gene: TRBV7-3
D gene: -
CDR3 protein: CASSFSLATDTQYF
CDR3 DNA: TGTGCCAGCAGCTTTTCGCTAGCGACAGATACGCAGTATTTT

J gene: TRBJ1-6
clone size: -
V gene: TRBV30
D gene: -
CDR3 protein: CALRKEVNSPLHF
CDR3 DNA: TGTGCCTTACGGAAGGAGGTTAATTCACCCCTCCACTTT

J gene: TRBJ1-2
clone size: few
V gene: TRBV29-1
D gene: -
CDR3 protein: CSVDRATYGYTF
CDR3 DNA: TGCAGCGTTGACCGGGCTACTTATGGCTACACCTTC